The 29 T cell receptor beta chains below come from one sample, sequenced in a study of T cell clonality in common variable immunodeficiency. General study results and limits: Common variable immunodeficiency TCR beta sequences reportedly had fewer deletions and N-nucleotide insertions.

Produced via immunoSEQ multiplex PCR; TCRdb's table is partial and in-frame only. Recorded here are about 19,000 clones, none singletons. Their specific antigens are unknown. Sequencing was done on a sample of peripheral blood mononuclear cells. The receptors originated from a human donor with common variable immunodeficiency.

This clone appeared many times. Coverage ceases 3 residues before the CDR3 finishes, and the germline J gene fills in the end. The V call is TRBV2, the J call TRBJ1-5; 12 bases line up with TRBD1. After removal of 6 bases from V and 6 bases from J, the junction contained 6 bases not matched to a gene. Germline V gene lookup returns CDR1 SNHLY and CDR2 FYNNEI. This CDR3 comprises 15 residues. CDR3 protein: CASSQGQGASQPQHF. The DNA read from the CDR3 is TGTGCCAGCAGCCAGGGACAGGGGGCCAGTCAGCCC.

This clone was seen many times. Read coverage stops 3 residues before the CDR3 terminus; the germline J gene supplies the remainder. The chain employs TRBV20-1 and TRBJ2-7; D is uncertain. This CDR3 comprises 12 residues. Germline V lookup: CDR1 DFQATT, CDR2 SNEGSKA (reference sequence). The germline V and J ends were trimmed by 4 bases and 1 base, with 8 bases remaining between them. The part of the CDR3 DNA that was read is TGCAGTGCTAAAGCTTCATCCTACGAG. Its protein product is CSAKASSYE. The complete CDR3 reads CSAKASSYEQYF.

This clone has a count of ten or more. The read finishes 3 residues shy of the CDR3 end, and the germline J gene is used to complete it. The chain couples TRBV5-5 to TRBJ1-2, with D maybe TRBD1 (6 bases). This CDR3 comprises 15 residues. Germline assignment: CDR1 SGHKS and CDR2 YYEKEE (reference sequence). CDR3 bases read: TGTGCCAGCAGCCAAAATCCACAGGGTGGGATTAGC. Amino acid sequence: CASSQNPQGGIS. The whole CDR3 sequence reads CASSQNPQGGISYTF.

This clone was counted between two and nine times. Coverage ceases 3 residues before the CDR3 finishes, and the germline J gene fills in the end. The gene calls are TRBV18 and TRBJ1-4, with 12 bases aligning to TRBD1. V trimming: 4 bases; J trimming: 3 bases; junction bases outside the gene matches: 15. The CDR3 has 20 residues. Per germline, CDR1 KGHSH and CDR2 LQKENI. The CDR3 bases that were read are TGTGCCAGCTCACTTCTTACACCCGGGACAGGGGGCGAGGCTAATGAAAAA. This encodes CASSLLTPGTGGEANEK. The complete CDR3 reads CASSLLTPGTGGEANEKLFF.

A remark on this clone: The CDR3 end is not reached by the read, which stops 3 residues before it; the germline J gene fills it in. The V and J genes are TRBV20-1 and TRBJ2-7; TRBD1 or TRBD2 may be the D gene (7 bases each). The ends were cut back, 0 bases at V and 3 bases at J, with 21 bases in the middle. The CDR3 runs to 17 residues. Per the germline V gene, CDR1 is DFQATT and CDR2 is SNEGSKA (reference sequence). The CDR3: CSARDPGGGAGRYEQYF. The CDR3 DNA, read in part, is TGCAGTGCTAGAGATCCAGGGGGAGGAGCGGGACGCTACGAG.

This clone ranks as medium-sized. Read coverage stops 3 residues before the CDR3 terminus; the germline J gene supplies the remainder. The chain has TRBV30 and TRBJ2-7, with TRBD2 matching over 7 bases. Germline CDR1 is GTSNPN and CDR2 is SVGIG (reference sequence). The CDR3 has 14 residues. The V segment lost 0 bases and the J segment 1 base; nucleotides outside the gene matches: 3. The DNA read from the CDR3 is TGTGCCTGGAGTGTTGGGGGGGGGTCCTACGAG. It codes for CAWSVGGGSYE. The CDR3 reads in full as CAWSVGGGSYEQYF.

In its sample, this clone was seen many times. Read coverage stops 3 residues before the CDR3 terminus; the germline J gene supplies the remainder. The genes are TRBV18 and TRBJ2-4, with a weak D call TRBD1 (5 bases). This CDR3 spans 14 amino acids. V gave up 3 bases and J gave up 5 bases, with 11 bases separating them. Germline V gene lookup returns CDR1 KGHSH and CDR2 LQKENI. The CDR3 spells CASSPSRAENIQYF. The CDR3 DNA, read in part, is TGTGCCAGCTCACCGTCCAGGGCGGAAAACATT.

This clone came up a few times. The read ends 3 residues before the CDR3 terminus; that terminus is restored from the germline J gene. The chain carries TRBV6-1 and TRBJ2-2; 11 positions match TRBD1. J gave up 6 bases and V 4 bases, and 7 bases lay outside the gene matches. The CDR3 loop spans 16 amino acids. The germline CDR1 and CDR2 sequences are MNHNS and SASEGT. The CDR3 DNA, read in part, is TGTGCCAGCAGTGGGGTGGGGACAGGGGGTGCCGGGGAG. Its protein is CASSGVGTGGAGE. The entire CDR3 sequence reads CASSGVGTGGAGELFF.

Many counts were recorded for this clone. With the read ending 3 residues before the CDR3 end, the germline J gene is used to fill in that end. The rearrangement uses TRBV20-1 and TRBJ2-7, with D possibly matching TRBD2 (7 bases). Trimming took off 5 bases at V and 6 bases at J, with 20 bases between the two ends. CDR1 DFQATT and CDR2 SNEGSKA come from the germline V gene (reference sequence). The CDR3 sequence is 14 residues long. The CDR3 spells CSAPRGGGTSEQYF. The sequenced CDR3 bases are TGCAGTGCTCCGAGGGGGGGAGGGACGTCCGAG.

There are many counts of this clone. The read stops 3 residues short of the end of the CDR3; the missing end is completed from the germline J gene. The rearrangement uses TRBV28 and TRBJ2-1; 10 bases match TRBD1. The CDR3 runs to 18 residues. Trimming cost V 4 bases and J 0 bases; bases outside gene matches: 9. The germline CDR1 and CDR2 sequences are MDHEN and SYDVKM. The CDR3: CASSSIPGQGNSYNEQFF. The sequenced part of the CDR3 DNA is TGTGCCAGCAGTTCTATACCGGGACAGGGGAACTCCTACAATGAG.

Turning to this clone: Coverage ceases 3 residues before the CDR3 finishes, and the germline J gene fills in the end. The rearrangement links TRBV7-9 to TRBJ1-1; D is unclear. In germline, CDR1 is SEHNR, CDR2 FQNEAQ (reference sequence). With 2 bases removed from V and 2 bases from J, the gap between germline ends came to 9 bases. The length of the CDR3 is 14 residues. The sequenced part of the CDR3 DNA is TGTGCCAGCAGCTTAAACCAGGTCAACACTGAA. Translation gives CASSLNQVNTE. The full-length CDR3 reads as CASSLNQVNTEAFF.

There are many counts of this clone. The read falls 3 residues short of the CDR3 end, and the missing part is taken from the germline J gene. The V gene is TRBV2, the J gene TRBJ2-1, with 13 bases lining up with TRBD2. Germline V gene lookup returns CDR1 SNHLY and CDR2 FYNNEI. Trimming cost V 6 bases and J 8 bases; bases outside gene matches: 13. The CDR3 covers 17 residues. The part of the CDR3 DNA that was read is TGTGCCAGCAGCGGCGGGACTAGCGGGATAGGGGGTTATGAG. This translates into CASSGGTSGIGGYE. The entire CDR3 reads CASSGGTSGIGGYEQFF.

The table lists this clone with many counts. The read terminates 3 residues ahead of where the CDR3 ends, so the germline J gene completes it. This chain uses TRBV28 with TRBJ2-5; 9 bases fit TRBD1. J lost 7 bases, V lost 5 bases, and 5 bases had no gene match. The length of the CDR3 is 13 residues. Germline lookup yields CDR1 MDHEN and CDR2 SYDVKM. The CDR3 region is CASSRRQGGTQYF. CDR3 bases read: TGTGCCAGCAGTCGCCGACAGGGGGGGACC.

This clone was detected ten times or more. The read is 3 residues too short to cover the CDR3 end, so that end is filled in from the germline J gene. The chain couples TRBV20-1 to TRBJ2-3; D might be TRBD1 (5 bases). The CDR3 contains 14 residues. Germline lookup yields CDR1 DFQATT and CDR2 SNEGSKA (reference sequence). V was clipped by 5 bases and J by 0 bases, with 12 bases between them. The part of the CDR3 DNA that was read is TGCAGTGCTTGCAGGGTTTCTAGCACAGATACG. Its translation: CSACRVSSTDT. The whole CDR3 protein is CSACRVSSTDTQYF.

In this sample, this clone turned up many times. The read gets to within 3 residues of the CDR3 end, and the germline J gene fills in the rest. The chain has TRBV20-1 and TRBJ2-2; 7 bases are a match to TRBD1. Germline V CDR1 and CDR2: DFQATT, SNEGSKA (reference sequence). V lost 5 bases to trimming and J lost 0 bases; unmatched junction nucleotides: 3. The CDR3 is 14 amino acids. CDR3 sequence: CSASGTANTGELFF. Incomplete CDR3 DNA: TGCAGTGCTTCCGGGACAGCGAACACCGGGGAG.

There are many counts of this clone. The read falls 3 residues short of the CDR3 end, and the missing part is taken from the germline J gene. The rearrangement joins TRBV11-2 to TRBJ1-2; perhaps TRBD1 as D (6 bases). With 8 bases removed from V and 4 bases from J, the gap between germline ends came to 11 bases. The CDR3 has 12 amino acids. Looked up from germline, CDR1 is SGHAT and CDR2 is FQNNGV. This chain's CDR3 is CASLGGFYGYTF. The covered CDR3 bases are TGTGCCAGCTTAGGGGGTTTCTATGGC.

With regard to this clone: The read is 3 residues too short to cover the CDR3 end, so that end is filled in from the germline J gene. The chain is built from TRBV7-9 and TRBJ2-7; D not resolved. V lost 4 bases to trimming and J lost 6 bases, with 16 bases between them. The germline gives CDR1 SEHNR, CDR2 FQNEAQ (reference sequence). The CDR3 loop spans 14 amino acids. The CDR3 sequence is CASSSSLESGEQYF. The covered CDR3 bases are TGTGCCAGCAGCTCCTCTCTAGAATCCGGCGAG. The full variable domain, in which reference TRBV7-9 and TRBJ2-7 provide the parts outside the CDR3, is DTGVSQNPRHKITKRGQNVTFRCDPISEHNRLYWYRQTLGQGPEFLTYFQNEAQLEKSRLLSDRFSAERPKGSFSTLEIQRTEQGDSAMYLCASSSSLESGEQYFGPGTRLTVT.

This clone was counted many times. The read is 3 residues too short to cover the CDR3 end, so that end is filled in from the germline J gene. V usage is TRBV7-9 and J usage is TRBJ1-5; D call uncertain. Trimming took 3 bases from V and 6 from J, leaving 6 bases between them. Germline CDR1 is SEHNR and CDR2 is FQNEAQ (reference sequence). This CDR3 has 12 amino acids. CDR3 bases read: TGTGCCAGCAGCTTGGGCACTCAGCCC. It codes for CASSLGTQP. The CDR3 as a whole reads CASSLGTQPQHF.

This clone was detected ten times or more. The read ends 3 residues early relative to the CDR3; the germline J gene fills the gap. The genes are TRBV11-2 and TRBJ2-4; the D is unclear. The CDR3 consists of 13 residues. CDR1 and CDR2 from the germline V gene are SGHAT and FQNNGV. The CDR3 bases that were read are TGTGCCAGCAGCTCACAACTCACAGATACT. Translation gives CASSSQLTDT. The CDR3 in full is CASSSQLTDTQYF.

Many counts were recorded for this clone. The read halts 3 residues ahead of the CDR3 end, with the missing end drawn from the germline J gene. This chain links TRBV6-1 with TRBJ1-1, with D maybe TRBD1 (6 bases). Trimming left V 2 bases short and J 0 bases short, with 10 bases between. CDR1 is MNHNS and CDR2 is SASEGT in the germline V gene. The CDR3 extends over 15 amino acids. CDR3 in amino acids: CASSETYRVNTEAFF. The DNA read from the CDR3 is TGTGCCAGCAGTGAAACGTACAGGGTGAACACTGAA.

This clone was detected ten times or more. The CDR3 end is not reached by the read, which stops 3 residues before it; the germline J gene fills it in. V is TRBV30 and J is TRBJ2-7; weak D call: TRBD1 (5 bases). CDR3 length: 14 residues. Between the trimmed V and J ends, which lost 0 bases and 3 bases, there was a span of 12 bases. From germline, CDR1 is GTSNPN and CDR2 SVGIG (reference sequence). The CDR3 DNA, read in part, is TGTGCCTGGAGTGTACAAGGGGCCCACTACGAG. Translated, it gives CAWSVQGAHYE. The entire CDR3 protein reads CAWSVQGAHYEQYF.

On this clone: The read terminates 3 residues before the CDR3 end, so the remaining end is supplied by the germline J gene. This chain links TRBV19 with TRBJ1-2; 7 nucleotides match TRBD1. The CDR3 contains 13 residues. Germline values: CDR1 LNHDA, CDR2 SQIVND (reference sequence). J lost 3 bases, V lost 6 bases, and 4 bases had no gene match. The chain's CDR3 is CASRDRTYYGYTF. CDR3 DNA, as far as it was read: TGTGCCAGTAGGGACAGGACGTACTATGGC.

This clone was seen repeatedly, ten times or more. The read terminates 3 residues ahead of where the CDR3 ends, so the germline J gene completes it. The chain couples TRBV20-1 to TRBJ2-1, with 9 bases lining up with TRBD2. This CDR3 is built from 14 residues. Trimming took 2 bases from V and 8 from J; bases not matched to a gene: 7. CDR1 DFQATT and CDR2 SNEGSKA come from the germline V gene (reference sequence). The DNA read from the CDR3 is TGCAGTGCTAGAATGAGCGGGAGGTGGGATGAG. Amino acid sequence: CSARMSGRWDE. The entire CDR3 is CSARMSGRWDEQFF.

In this sample, this clone turned up many times. The CDR3 is cut off 3 residues early in the read; its end comes from the germline J gene. The identical CDR3 is also encoded by other nucleotide sequences in the sample. The chain joins TRBV19 to TRBJ2-1, with TRBD2 matching over 15 bases. Germline-derived CDR1 and CDR2 are LNHDA and SQIVND (reference sequence). The V segment lost 1 base and the J segment 0 bases; nucleotides outside the gene matches: 7. The CDR3 covers 20 residues. CDR3 protein: CASSIAPGLAGGHSYNEQFF. The CDR3 bases that were read are TGTGCCAGTAGTATAGCGCCCGGACTAGCGGGAGGGCACTCCTACAATGAG.

In its sample, this clone was seen many times. The missing CDR3 end, 3 residues past where the read stops, is filled in from the germline J gene. The chain carries TRBV18 and TRBJ2-5; D gene uncertain. V lost 4 bases, J lost 5 bases, and 17 bases lay in between. CDR1 and CDR2 (germline): KGHSH, LQKENI. The CDR3 consists of 15 residues. The CDR3 bases that were read are TGTGCCAGCTCACTTGGAACAGCCTTCGGTGAGACC. Residues: CASSLGTAFGET. The complete CDR3 reads CASSLGTAFGETQYF.

This clone was detected ten times or more. The CDR3 goes on 3 residues after the read ends, and that part is filled in from the germline J gene. The gene calls are TRBV5-1 and TRBJ2-1; 9 bases are a match to TRBD1. Losses at the gene ends were 5 bases for V and 2 bases for J; bases not matched to a gene: 8. The CDR3 spans 16 residues. Germline loops: CDR1 SGHRS, CDR2 YFSETQ. Incomplete CDR3 DNA: TGCGCCAGCAGGGCACCGGGACAGGGCACCTACAATGAG. Residues: CASRAPGQGTYNE. The CDR3 in its entirety is CASRAPGQGTYNEQFF.

This clone is categorized as medium-sized. The read finishes 3 residues shy of the CDR3 end, and the germline J gene is used to complete it. This chain links TRBV19 with TRBJ2-6; D gene uncertain. Trimming shortened V by 11 bases and J by 0 bases, and 14 bases separated the two germline ends. The V gene's germline CDR1 is LNHDA and CDR2 SQIVND (reference sequence). There are 15 residues in the CDR3. The CDR3 is CASGNSASGANVLTF. CDR3 DNA, as far as it was read: TGTGCCTCCGGTAACTCCGCCTCTGGGGCCAACGTC.

This clone was seen a handful of times. The read terminates 3 residues ahead of where the CDR3 ends, so the germline J gene completes it. The chain combines TRBV5-1 with TRBJ2-7; 12 bases are shared with TRBD2. J lost 4 bases, V lost 3 bases, and 5 bases had no gene match. The length of the CDR3 is 15 residues. Looked up from germline, CDR1 is SGHRS and CDR2 is YFSETQ. This CDR3 is CASSSSGTSGYEQYF. CDR3 bases read: TGCGCCAGCAGCTCGTCCGGGACTAGCGGGTACGAG. The full variable domain, rest sourced from reference TRBV5-1 and TRBJ2-7, is KAGVTQTPRYLIKTRGQQVTLSCSPISGHRSVSWYQQTPGQGLQFLFEYFSETQRNKGNFPGRFSGRQFSNSRSEMNVSTLELGDSALYLCASSSSGTSGYEQYFGPGTRLTVT.

By share, this clone ranks as medium-sized. The CDR3 end is not reached by the read, which stops 3 residues before it; the germline J gene fills it in. The chain recombines TRBV7-3 with TRBJ2-2; 7 nucleotides line up with TRBD1. Germline V CDR1 and CDR2: SGHTA, FQGTGA. V lost 5 bases, J lost 3 bases, and 9 bases stayed unmatched. The CDR3 is 16 amino acids. Partial CDR3 DNA: TGTGCCAGCAGCCCGTCGACAGGGATTGACACCGGGGAG. Its translation is CASSPSTGIDTGE. The CDR3, in full, reads CASSPSTGIDTGELFF.